These 31 T cell receptor beta chains came from one sample sequenced in a study of T cell responses to AZD1222 COVID-19 vaccine. Generated by immunoSEQ multiplex PCR, the TCRdb table keeps only in-frame clones and is missing some. The sample holds around 110,000 clones, 92% seen once. The material sequenced was peripheral blood, taken 28 days after the second AZD1222 dose. These receptors originate from an adult who received the AZD1222 COVID-19 vaccine.

This chain links TRBV19 with TRBJ1-5; D remains ambiguous. Germline V CDR1 and CDR2: LNHDA, SQIVND (reference sequence). V was shortened by 1 base and J by 6 bases, with 7 bases between the two germline ends. The CDR3 loop spans 13 amino acids. The CDR3 region has the DNA TGTGCCAGTAGTATAGGACCGGGTCAGCCCCAGCATTTT. It translates to CASSIGPGQPQHF.

This chain connects TRBV30 to TRBJ2-1; no definite D call. V gave up 6 bases and J gave up 6 bases, with 15 bases separating them. This CDR3 comprises 13 residues. Germline-derived CDR1 and CDR2 are GTSNPN and SVGIG (reference sequence). The CDR3 protein is CACHGDHGNEQFF. In DNA form, the CDR3 reads TGTGCCTGCCATGGAGACCACGGCAATGAGCAGTTCTTC.

In DNA, the CDR3 is TGTGCCAGCAGCCCTGGGCTCCGGCCCAATGAGCAGTTCTTC. As protein: CASSPGLRPNEQFF. V gene TRBV3-1 (or the pseudogene TRBV3-2) combines with J gene TRBJ2-1; no definite D call. V was clipped by 4 bases and J by 6 bases, with 13 bases between them. This CDR3 region has 14 residues. The V gene's germline CDR1 is LGHDT and CDR2 YNNKEL (reference sequence).

The chain is built from TRBV10-2 and TRBJ2-5; 10 bases agree with TRBD2. V was clipped by 3 bases and J by 0 bases; unmatched bases: 4. CDR3 length: 16 residues. Looked up from germline, CDR1 is WSHSY and CDR2 is SAAADI. CDR3 sequence (DNA): TGCGCCAGCAGTGAATGGGGACTAGCGAACCAAGAGACCCAGTACTTC. Translation gives CASSEWGLANQETQYF.

The V and J genes are TRBV6-5 and TRBJ1-5, with 9 nucleotides matching TRBD1. CDR3 length: 15 amino acids. The junction had 8 bases not matched to a gene; V was cut back by 8 bases and J by 3 bases. CDR1 is MNHEY, CDR2 SVGAGI, per germline. The CDR3 region is CASGLGQGLNQPQHF. The CDR3 DNA is TGTGCCAGCGGGCTGGGACAGGGTCTCAATCAGCCCCAGCATTTT.

The rearrangement uses TRBV18 and TRBJ2-1; D might be TRBD2 (7 bases). This CDR3 contains 15 residues. Germline V gene lookup returns CDR1 KGHSH and CDR2 LQKENI. Trimming pared 3 bases from V and 8 bases from J, leaving 17 bases between. This CDR3 is CASSPRGGAADEQFF. The CDR3 DNA sequence: TGTGCCAGCTCACCGAGGGGGGGGGCCGCCGATGAGCAGTTCTTC.

This chain uses TRBV6-1 with TRBJ2-1, with D maybe TRBD2 (5 bases). V shed 2 bases and J shed 6 bases, with 8 bases lying between them. The CDR3 spans 13 residues. Germline V CDR1 and CDR2: MNHNS, SASEGT. The CDR3 DNA sequence: TGTGCCAGCAGTGAATCGACTATCAATGAGCAGTTCTTC. Its protein is CASSESTINEQFF.

The chain links TRBV7-3 to TRBJ2-2; D uncertain. Germline V gives CDR1 SGHTA, CDR2 FQGTGA. The V gene lost 2 bases and the J gene lost 7 bases, with 11 bases spanning the gap. The CDR3 has 14 residues. DNA of the CDR3: TGTGCCAGCAGCTTAGGTCGGGCCTACGGGGAGCTGTTTTTT. Translated: CASSLGRAYGELFF.

This sequence joins TRBV5-1 and TRBJ2-1; TRBD2 matches 7 bases. Germline lookup yields CDR1 SGHRS and CDR2 YFSETQ. V trimming: 0 bases; J trimming: 9 bases; junction bases outside the gene matches: 9. The CDR3 sequence is 15 residues long. The CDR3: CASSLGPPTSTEQFF. For the CDR3, the DNA is TGCGCCAGCAGCTTGGGCCCTCCGACTAGCACTGAGCAGTTCTTC.

The J gene is TRBJ2-7, the V gene TRBV18, with D possibly being TRBD1 (5 bases). Per the germline V gene, CDR1 is KGHSH and CDR2 is LQKENI. There are 14 residues in the CDR3. V shed 3 bases and J shed 3 bases, with 12 bases lying between them. DNA for the CDR3: TGTGCCAGCTCACCGGGCCAGGGAAGCTACGAGCAGTACTTC. Its protein product is CASSPGQGSYEQYF.

This chain connects TRBV20-1 to TRBJ2-5, with a tentative D call TRBD1 (6 bases). Germline-derived CDR1 and CDR2 are DFQATT and SNEGSKA (reference sequence). CDR3 size: 14 residues. Trimming removed 3 bases from V and 5 bases from J, with 16 bases in between. This CDR3 reads CSASGTHNGETQYF. The CDR3 nucleotides are TGCAGTGCTAGTGGGACACACAATGGGGAGACCCAGTACTTC.

The chain employs TRBV6-6 and TRBJ1-5; D is unresolved. Per germline, CDR1 MNHNY and CDR2 SVGAGI (reference sequence). V lost 7 bases to trimming and J lost 6 bases, with 22 bases between them. There are 16 residues in the CDR3. In DNA, the CDR3 is TGTGCCAGCACCCCGGGCCCTAGAAGCTCTAGTCAGCCCCAGCATTTT. This codes for CASTPGPRSSSQPQHF.

This chain uses TRBV5-1 with TRBJ1-2; weak D call: TRBD1 (5 bases). The CDR3 is made up of 15 amino acids. Germline CDR1 and CDR2: SGHRS and YFSETQ. The V end lost 0 bases, the J end lost 2 bases, and 11 bases lay between the germline ends. In DNA form, the CDR3 reads TGCGCCAGCAGCTTGGGGGACGGACTCAACTATGGCTACACCTTC. This encodes CASSLGDGLNYGYTF.

The DNA of the CDR3 is TGTGCCAGCAGCCTTGGACTAGCGGGAGGTTGGAATACGCAGTATTTT. Translating it yields CASSLGLAGGWNTQYF. The chain joins TRBV27 to TRBJ2-3; 14 nucleotides match TRBD2. The V segment lost 6 bases and the J segment 7 bases; nucleotides outside the gene matches: 9. The CDR3 contains 16 residues. Germline V lookup: CDR1 MNHEY, CDR2 SMNVEV (reference sequence).

V usage is TRBV5-3 and J usage is TRBJ1-5; D may be TRBD1 (5 bases). TRBV5-3 is treated as an ORF (open reading frame) with a function not yet certain. Trimming cost V 3 bases and J 7 bases, with 17 bases left between them. CDR3 length: 15 residues. Here the CDR3 reads CARSSGTYRSQPQHF. The CDR3 DNA sequence: TGTGCCAGAAGCTCCGGAACTTACAGGTCCCAGCCCCAGCATTTT.

V is TRBV19 and J is TRBJ2-4; tentatively, D is TRBD1 (7 bases). The germline V and J ends were trimmed by 6 bases and 0 bases, with 21 bases remaining between them. This CDR3 spans 18 amino acids. The V gene's germline CDR1 is LNHDA and CDR2 SQIVND (reference sequence). CDR3 in amino acids: CASRGGQHAPLAKNIQYF. CDR3 nucleotide sequence: TGTGCCAGTAGGGGGGGACAGCACGCACCTTTAGCCAAAAACATTCAGTACTTC.

This rearrangement joins TRBV6-5 to TRBJ2-3; the match to TRBD2 covers 7 bases. Germline CDR1 MNHEY, CDR2 SVGAGI. Germline trimming cut 6 bases from V and 6 bases from J; bases unmatched to any gene: 12. The CDR3 has 15 residues. CDR3 sequence reads: CASSKASGGPDTQYF. DNA for the CDR3: TGTGCCAGCAGCAAGGCTAGCGGCGGGCCGGATACGCAGTATTTT.

In DNA form, the CDR3 reads TGTGCCAGCAGGAGGGGACTAGCGGGGGGCCTGCAAGAGACCCAGTACTTC. Residues: CASRRGLAGGLQETQYF. This sequence joins TRBV2 and TRBJ2-5; 15 bases match TRBD2. The germline V gene encodes CDR1 SNHLY and CDR2 FYNNEI. This CDR3 comprises 17 residues. J gave up 2 bases and V 6 bases, and 7 bases lay outside the gene matches.

To note about this clone: No DNA is shown, since the ends of the CDR3 on it are uncertain; the CDR3 is the one TCRdb lists. The chain employs TRBV27 and TRBJ2-7; the D segment call TRBD2 is taken from the table without a DNA check. Germline V gene lookup returns CDR1 MNHEY and CDR2 SMNVEV (reference sequence). The CDR3 length is 14 residues, termini included. The CDR3 sequence: CASSSSGGRREQYF.

The rearrangement uses TRBV14 and TRBJ1-2; D is uncertain. Germline CDR1 SGHDN, CDR2 FVKESK. The CDR3 covers 13 residues. V lost 4 bases, J lost 2 bases, and 8 bases lay in between. The CDR3 is CASSLPLNYGYTF. In DNA, the CDR3 is TGTGCCAGCAGCCTGCCCCTCAACTATGGCTACACCTTC.

The chain is built from TRBV4-1 and TRBJ1-2; D might be TRBD1 (6 bases). V was cut by 2 bases and J by 5 bases, with 15 bases left in between. This CDR3 is built from 15 residues. Per the germline V gene, CDR1 is MGHRA and CDR2 is YSYEKL. CDR3 bases: TGCGCCAGCAGCCAATGGAACCGGCAGGGGTATGGCTACACCTTC. It is translated as CASSQWNRQGYGYTF.

The chain links TRBV5-8 to TRBJ1-5; D is unclear. The germline gives CDR1 SGHTS, CDR2 YDEGEE. The germline V and J ends were trimmed by 3 bases and 1 base, with 8 bases remaining between them. CDR3 length: 14 amino acids. Here the CDR3 reads CASSSFESNQPQHF. DNA of the CDR3: TGTGCCAGCAGCTCCTTTGAGAGCAATCAGCCCCAGCATTTT.

The rearrangement uses TRBV6-5 and TRBJ1-1; possible D gene TRBD1, 5 bases. This CDR3 spans 15 amino acids. Trimming cost V 6 bases and J 1 base, with 15 bases left between them. CDR1 is MNHEY and CDR2 is SVGAGI in the germline V gene. The DNA of the CDR3 is TGTGCCAGCAGCCCCCAGGGTTCCGGGAACACTGAAGCTTTCTTT. As protein: CASSPQGSGNTEAFF.

On this clone itself: It is unclear where the CDR3 begins or ends on the DNA, so no DNA is shown, and the CDR3 is as TCRdb lists it. The V and J genes are TRBV10-1 and TRBJ1-1; the DNA was not used to check the table's D call, TRBD1. Germline loops: CDR1 WNHNN, CDR2 SYGVQD (reference sequence). The CDR3 is 12 residues long, counting both termini. This chain's CDR3 is CASSEVGQGTFF.

This clone was observed a single time. V gene TRBV9 combines with J gene TRBJ2-7, with a weak D call TRBD1 (5 bases). The CDR3 is made up of 14 amino acids. The V gene lost 0 bases and the J gene lost 0 bases, with 7 bases spanning the gap. Germline V gene data show CDR1 as SGDLS and CDR2 as YYNGEE. The CDR3 DNA reads as TGTGCCAGCAGCGTAGCCGACAGCTCCTACGAGCAGTACTTC. Protein sequence: CASSVADSSYEQYF.

The J gene is TRBJ1-1, the V gene TRBV4-1; no reliable D call. The CDR3 is 18 residues long. Trimming removed 0 bases from V and 1 base from J, with 18 bases in between. Germline V gene lookup returns CDR1 MGHRA and CDR2 YSYEKL. For the CDR3, the DNA is TGCGCCAGCAGCCAAGATCCCAGGAAGACCATCGAGAACACTGAAGCTTTCTTT. It codes for CASSQDPRKTIENTEAFF.

This chain joins TRBV4-1 and TRBJ2-2; 7 positions match TRBD1. Germline trimming cut 3 bases from V and 4 bases from J; bases unmatched to any gene: 2. Germline CDR1 is MGHRA and CDR2 is YSYEKL. CDR3 size: 14 residues. The CDR3 protein is CASSQGQTTGELFF. The CDR3 DNA follows: TGCGCCAGCAGCCAGGGACAGACCACCGGGGAGCTGTTTTTT.

A single count supports this clone. Sequence at one end of the junction differs from germline and may be a read error. CDR3 region: CASSSTSGAIRHF. The CDR3 DNA reads as TGTGCCAGTAGTAGTACTAGCGGGGCCATTCGGCACTTC. The gene calls are TRBV19 and TRBJ2-5; the match to TRBD2 covers 10 bases. Germline CDR1 is LNHDA and CDR2 is SQIVND (reference sequence). This CDR3 comprises 13 residues.

The V gene is TRBV6-2 or TRBV6-3, the J gene TRBJ1-1; weak D call: TRBD1 (5 bases). CDR1 MNHEY and CDR2 SVGEGT come from the germline V gene. V lost 2 bases and J lost 4, with 11 bases in between. This CDR3 contains 14 residues. The CDR3 loop is CASSYRGRVTEAFF. The CDR3 DNA reads as TGTGCCAGCAGTTACCGGGGCAGGGTCACTGAAGCTTTCTTT.

The chain combines TRBV20-1 with TRBJ2-1; D gene ambiguous. Germline loops: CDR1 DFQATT, CDR2 SNEGSKA (reference sequence). The V gene lost 6 bases and the J gene lost 9 bases, with 9 bases spanning the gap. This CDR3 spans 10 amino acids. The CDR3 DNA reads TGCAGTGCCGACGTGATTGAGCAGTTCTTC. It is translated as CSADVIEQFF.

This clone has only one observation. The chain employs TRBV4-3 and TRBJ1-2, with TRBD1 matching over 8 bases. Losses at the gene ends were 0 bases for V and 4 bases for J; bases not matched to a gene: 10. The germline CDR1 and CDR2 sequences are LGHNA and YSLEER. The CDR3 loop spans 17 amino acids. The CDR3 loop is CASSQEGTGARFYGYTF. CDR3 DNA sequence: TGCGCCAGCAGCCAAGAAGGGACAGGAGCACGGTTCTATGGCTACACCTTC.